What follows is one TCR beta chain and its context. Antigen: not known. The CDR3 totals 13 residues. Trimming removed 3 bases at V and 9 bases at J, with 12 bases between. Regarding the study as a whole: Greatest tumor Treg TCR overlap was with tumor naive CD4+ cells. Tumor memory CD4+ T cell TCR gene usage clustered with blood and lymph node memory CD4+ cells and lymph node naive CD4+ cells.

Naive CD4+ T cells were purified with Tregs depleted by CD25. Full-length variable regions came from constant-region reverse primers plus semi-nested Nested Universal Primer A PCR. MiXCR, applied by TCRdb to the 5' RACE reads, yields one record per CDR3 protein. The sample contains 9,500 to 12,000 distinct CDR3 sequences, about 51% of which appear only once. The chain couples TRBV12-3 or TRBV12-4 to TRBJ2-1; no clear D. This sequence originates from a female donor with breast cancer. The sample was tumor-infiltrating naive CD4+ T cells sorted from the breast tumor. As for subset: naive CD4+ T cells, CD4+CD45RA+CD25-. The CDR3 DNA is TGTGCCAGCAGTTTCTCTAAGGGTGGTGAGCAGTTCTTC. This encodes CASSFSKGGEQFF.